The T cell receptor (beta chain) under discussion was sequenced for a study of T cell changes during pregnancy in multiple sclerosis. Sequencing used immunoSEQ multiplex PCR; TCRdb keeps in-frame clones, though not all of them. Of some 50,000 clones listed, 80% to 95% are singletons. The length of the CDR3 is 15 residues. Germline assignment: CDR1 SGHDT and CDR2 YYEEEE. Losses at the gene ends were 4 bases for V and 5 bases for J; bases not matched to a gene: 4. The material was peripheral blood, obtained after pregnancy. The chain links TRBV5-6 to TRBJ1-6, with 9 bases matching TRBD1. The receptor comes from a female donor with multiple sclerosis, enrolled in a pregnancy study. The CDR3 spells CASSLDRGDNSPLHF. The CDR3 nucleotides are TGTGCCAGCAGCCTGGACAGGGGCGATAATTCACCCCTCCACTTT.